These T cell receptor beta chains were read from a single sample in a study of blood T cell repertoires in COVID-19. Clones were sequenced by immunoSEQ multiplex PCR, and TCRdb holds only the in-frame ones, with some missing. This table has about 180,000 clones, about 85% appearing once. The material sequenced was peripheral blood. These receptors were obtained from a woman older than 75 with acute or convalescent COVID-19. Both conserved end residues are part of each CDR3. A D gene is named only where the DNA matches it firmly. Some rows mark clone size as missing; the rest say once, few, many or name a class of expanded clone.

J gene: TRBJ1-2
clone size: few
V gene: TRBV9
D gene: NA
CDR3 protein: CASSGRQNYGYTF
CDR3 DNA: TGTGCCAGCAGCGGCCGACAGAACTATGGCTACACCTTC

J gene: TRBJ1-6
clone size: few
V gene: TRBV7-2
D gene: NA
CDR3 protein: CASRYQGGNSPLHF
CDR3 DNA: TGTGCCAGCAGGTATCAGGGAGGCAATTCACCCCTCCACTTT

J gene: TRBJ1-1
clone size: NA
V gene: TRBV29-1
D gene: TRBD1
CDR3 protein: CSATTGVGMNTEAFF
CDR3 DNA: TGCAGCGCTACTACAGGGGTCGGCATGAACACTGAAGCTTTCTTT

J gene: TRBJ1-1
clone size: NA
V gene: TRBV19
D gene: NA
CDR3 protein: CASSIDPRNTEAFF
CDR3 DNA: TGTGCCAGTAGTATAGACCCCAGGAACACTGAAGCTTTCTTT

J gene: TRBJ2-3
clone size: NA
V gene: TRBV14
D gene: NA
CDR3 protein: CASSRLNTQYF
CDR3 DNA: TGTGCCAGCAGCCGACTTAATACGCAGTATTTT

J gene: TRBJ2-2
clone size: NA
V gene: TRBV6-6
D gene: TRBD2
CDR3 protein: CASQTSGMNTGELFF
CDR3 DNA: TGTGCCAGCCAGACTAGCGGGATGAACACCGGGGAGCTGTTTTTT

J gene: TRBJ2-3
clone size: NA
V gene: TRBV19
D gene: TRBD2
CDR3 protein: CASSSAGGGTDTQYF
CDR3 DNA: TGTGCCAGTAGTTCCGCGGGGGGAGGCACAGATACGCAGTATTTT

J gene: TRBJ2-7
clone size: few
V gene: TRBV6-5
D gene: TRBD1
CDR3 protein: CASRSQGAPYEQYF
CDR3 DNA: TGTGCCAGCAGATCCCAGGGGGCCCCCTACGAGCAGTACTTC

J gene: TRBJ2-7
clone size: NA
V gene: TRBV4-1
D gene: NA
CDR3 protein: CASSEDSSPYEQYF
CDR3 DNA: TGCGCCAGCAGCGAAGACTCTTCCCCCTACGAGCAGTACTTC

J gene: TRBJ2-7
clone size: NA
V gene: TRBV6-2/TRBV6-3
D gene: TRBD1
CDR3 protein: CASSYGQGLGEQYF
CDR3 DNA: TGTGCCAGCAGTTATGGACAGGGACTGGGGGAGCAGTACTTC

J gene: TRBJ2-3
clone size: NA
V gene: TRBV5-1
D gene: TRBD2
CDR3 protein: CASSLEPSGGAGTDTQYF
CDR3 DNA: TGCGCCAGCAGCTTGGAACCTAGCGGGGGGGCCGGGACAGATACGCAGTATTTT

J gene: TRBJ1-2
clone size: NA
V gene: TRBV10-1
D gene: NA
CDR3 protein: CASTYNATGTGYTF
CDR3 DNA: TGCGCCAGCACCTACAATGCTACAGGGACTGGCTACACCTTC

J gene: TRBJ1-4
clone size: NA
V gene: TRBV9
D gene: NA
CDR3 protein: CASSAGSRREKLFF
CDR3 DNA: TGTGCCAGCAGCGCCGGGTCCAGACGGGAAAAACTGTTTTTT

J gene: TRBJ2-5
clone size: NA
V gene: TRBV18
D gene: TRBD2
CDR3 protein: CASSPLAGGAGTQYF
CDR3 DNA: TGTGCCAGCTCACCTCTAGCGGGAGGCGCGGGGACCCAGTACTTC

J gene: TRBJ1-5
clone size: once
V gene: TRBV10-3
D gene: NA
CDR3 protein: CAISATVDQPQHF
CDR3 DNA: TGTGCCATCAGTGCTACAGTTGATCAGCCCCAGCATTTT

J gene: TRBJ1-2
clone size: NA
V gene: TRBV29-1
D gene: NA
CDR3 protein: CSVAPQGGYTF
CDR3 DNA: TGCAGCGTCGCCCCCCAGGGCGGCTACACCTTC

J gene: TRBJ1-5
clone size: NA
V gene: TRBV4-1
D gene: NA
CDR3 protein: CASSQHPRRQGNQPQHF
CDR3 DNA: TGCGCCAGCAGCCAACACCCCCGAAGACAGGGCAATCAGCCCCAGCATTTT

J gene: TRBJ2-2
clone size: NA
V gene: TRBV7-3
D gene: TRBD1
CDR3 protein: CASSPQTGDTGELFF
CDR3 DNA: TGTGCCAGCAGCCCTCAAACAGGGGACACCGGGGAGCTGTTTTTT

J gene: TRBJ1-4
clone size: NA
V gene: TRBV18
D gene: TRBD1
CDR3 protein: CASSALQGQGNEKLFF
CDR3 DNA: TGTGCCAGCTCGGCACTACAGGGGCAAGGGAATGAAAAACTGTTTTTT

J gene: TRBJ2-3
clone size: NA
V gene: TRBV5-1
D gene: TRBD2
CDR3 protein: CASSLVVGRGTTDTQYF
CDR3 DNA: TGCGCCAGCAGCTTGGTCGTCGGGCGGGGGACCACAGATACGCAGTATTTT

J gene: TRBJ1-1
clone size: once
V gene: TRBV7-8
D gene: NA
CDR3 protein: CASSSSRGLGTEAFF
CDR3 DNA: TGTGCCAGCAGCTCGAGCAGGGGCTTGGGCACTGAAGCTTTCTTT

J gene: TRBJ1-1
clone size: NA
V gene: TRBV6-5
D gene: NA
CDR3 protein: CASPPGRGTEAFF
CDR3 DNA: TGTGCCAGCCCCCCGGGAAGAGGGACTGAAGCTTTCTTT

J gene: TRBJ2-1
clone size: NA
V gene: TRBV19
D gene: NA
CDR3 protein: CASSMDSNNEQFF
CDR3 DNA: TGTGCCAGTAGTATGGACAGTAACAATGAGCAGTTCTTC

J gene: TRBJ2-1
clone size: NA
V gene: TRBV2
D gene: TRBD2
CDR3 protein: CASRGLTLRRNEQFF
CDR3 DNA: TGTGCCAGCAGGGGACTAACCTTACGGAGGAATGAGCAGTTCTTC

J gene: TRBJ1-2
clone size: NA
V gene: TRBV7-9
D gene: TRBD1
CDR3 protein: CASSLQGAWDGYTF
CDR3 DNA: TGTGCCAGCAGCCTACAGGGGGCGTGGGATGGCTACACCTTC

J gene: TRBJ1-1
clone size: NA
V gene: TRBV3-1/TRBV3-2
D gene: NA
CDR3 protein: CASSQEAVREAFF
CDR3 DNA: TGTGCCAGCAGCCAAGAGGCGGTGCGTGAAGCTTTCTTT

J gene: TRBJ2-5
clone size: NA
V gene: TRBV13
D gene: NA
CDR3 protein: CASSGPGRRAETQYF
CDR3 DNA: TGTGCCAGCAGCGGCCCGGGACGGAGGGCAGAGACCCAGTACTTC

J gene: TRBJ2-3
clone size: NA
V gene: TRBV20-1
D gene: TRBD2
CDR3 protein: CSAGLADTQYF
CDR3 DNA: TGCAGTGCTGGACTAGCAGATACGCAGTATTTT

J gene: TRBJ2-1
clone size: NA
V gene: TRBV19
D gene: TRBD1
CDR3 protein: CASSPRQGTNNEQFF
CDR3 DNA: TGTGCCAGTAGTCCCCGACAGGGGACCAACAATGAGCAGTTCTTC

J gene: TRBJ1-3
clone size: NA
V gene: TRBV6-2/TRBV6-3
D gene: NA
CDR3 protein: CASSYSAGLGNTIYF
CDR3 DNA: TGTGCCAGCAGTTACTCGGCAGGGCTTGGAAACACCATATATTTT

J gene: TRBJ1-2
clone size: NA
V gene: TRBV6-5
D gene: NA
CDR3 protein: CASSFPRGHPNYGYTF
CDR3 DNA: TGTGCCAGCAGTTTCCCAAGGGGACATCCCAACTATGGCTACACCTTC

J gene: TRBJ2-6
clone size: NA
V gene: TRBV3-1/TRBV3-2
D gene: TRBD1
CDR3 protein: CASSPRGQGTGANVLTF
CDR3 DNA: TGTGCCAGCAGCCCCAGGGGACAGGGAACCGGGGCCAACGTCCTGACTTTC

J gene: TRBJ2-5
clone size: NA
V gene: TRBV4-2
D gene: TRBD2
CDR3 protein: CASSQDPGGQETQYF
CDR3 DNA: TGTGCCAGCAGCCAAGATCCGGGAGGGCAAGAGACCCAGTACTTC

J gene: TRBJ1-1
clone size: NA
V gene: TRBV2
D gene: NA
CDR3 protein: CASRSDSLDTEAFF
CDR3 DNA: TGTGCCAGCAGGTCTGACAGTCTCGACACTGAAGCTTTCTTT

J gene: TRBJ2-4
clone size: NA
V gene: TRBV30
D gene: NA
CDR3 protein: CAWRGTKVGPGNIQYF
CDR3 DNA: TGTGCCTGGAGGGGGACAAAGGTGGGGCCCGGAAACATTCAGTACTTC

J gene: TRBJ1-1
clone size: NA
V gene: TRBV29-1
D gene: NA
CDR3 protein: CSSPGAMNTEAFF
CDR3 DNA: TGCAGCTCCCCGGGTGCTATGAACACTGAAGCTTTCTTT

J gene: TRBJ2-1
clone size: few
V gene: TRBV11-2
D gene: TRBD2
CDR3 protein: CASSPGGTPTNEQFF
CDR3 DNA: TGTGCCAGCAGCCCGGGGGGGACCCCGACAAATGAGCAGTTCTTC

J gene: TRBJ2-3
clone size: NA
V gene: TRBV6-2/TRBV6-3
D gene: TRBD1
CDR3 protein: CASSYLPGQGAREPF
CDR3 DNA: TGTGCCAGCAGTTACCTACCGGGACAGGGGGCGAGGGAGCCTTTT

J gene: TRBJ1-2
clone size: NA
V gene: TRBV5-6
D gene: NA
CDR3 protein: CASSSFLLTRGGGYGYTF
CDR3 DNA: TGTGCCAGCAGCTCATTTTTGCTGACCAGGGGCGGGGGCTATGGCTACACCTTC

J gene: TRBJ1-6
clone size: NA
V gene: TRBV5-1
D gene: TRBD1
CDR3 protein: CASSLGQGAYSPLHF
CDR3 DNA: TGCGCCAGCAGCCTGGGACAGGGGGCTTATTCACCCCTCCACTTT

J gene: TRBJ1-1
clone size: NA
V gene: TRBV12-3/TRBV12-4
D gene: NA
CDR3 protein: CASSSRGTEAFF
CDR3 DNA: TGTGCCAGCAGTTCCCGAGGAACTGAAGCTTTCTTT

J gene: TRBJ1-1
clone size: NA
V gene: TRBV7-6
D gene: NA
CDR3 protein: CASSLAPRETNTEAFF
CDR3 DNA: TGTGCCAGCAGCTTAGCCCCGCGGGAGACGAACACTGAAGCTTTCTTT

J gene: TRBJ1-4
clone size: NA
V gene: TRBV5-1
D gene: NA
CDR3 protein: CASSLKGRKGEKLFF
CDR3 DNA: TGCGCCAGCAGCTTGAAAGGGAGGAAGGGAGAAAAACTGTTTTTT

J gene: TRBJ1-6
clone size: NA
V gene: TRBV6-5
D gene: NA
CDR3 protein: CASRDGDSPLHF
CDR3 DNA: TGTGCCAGCAGGGACGGGGATTCACCCCTCCACTTT

J gene: TRBJ2-2
clone size: NA
V gene: TRBV6-2/TRBV6-3
D gene: TRBD2
CDR3 protein: CASSRAGGSAGELFF
CDR3 DNA: TGTGCCAGCAGTAGAGCGGGAGGGTCAGCCGGGGAGCTGTTTTTT